The rows below give T cell receptor beta chains drawn from one sample of a study of blood T cell repertoires in COVID-19. Profiling relied on immunoSEQ multiplex PCR, and the TCRdb table lists in-frame clones only, not all of them. The sample contains 65,000 to 95,000 clones, about 90% of which appear only once. The sequenced sample was peripheral blood. The receptors shown here come from a man aged 50 to 59 with active COVID-19. Each CDR3 is given with its conserved first and last residue. D genes are given only for firm matches. Some rows have no size entry. The others give once, few or many, or a class for an expanded clone.

cdr3_length: 13
d_call: -
clone_size: -
v_call: TRBV5-5
j_call: TRBJ1-6
cdr3_aa: CASSFAPNSPLHF
cdr3_nt: TGTGCCAGCAGCTTTGCGCCAAATTCACCCCTCCACTTT

cdr3_length: 15
d_call: TRBD1
clone_size: -
v_call: TRBV19
j_call: TRBJ1-2
cdr3_aa: CASSIVGTGNYGYTF
cdr3_nt: TGTGCCAGTAGTATCGTCGGGACAGGGAACTATGGCTACACCTTC

cdr3_length: 16
d_call: TRBD1
clone_size: -
v_call: TRBV5-1
j_call: TRBJ2-3
cdr3_aa: CASSRPGTGGLDTQYF
cdr3_nt: TGCGCCAGCAGCCGACCCGGGACAGGGGGCCTAGATACGCAGTATTTT

cdr3_length: 17
d_call: TRBD1
clone_size: -
v_call: TRBV7-9
j_call: TRBJ1-1
cdr3_aa: CASSLGRQGGRVAEAFF
cdr3_nt: TGTGCCAGCAGCTTAGGCCGACAGGGCGGCAGAGTGGCTGAAGCTTTCTTT

cdr3_length: 16
d_call: TRBD1
clone_size: -
v_call: TRBV4-1
j_call: TRBJ1-6
cdr3_aa: CASSQGQGAGNSPLHF
cdr3_nt: TGCGCCAGCAGCCAAGGACAGGGGGCCGGTAATTCACCCCTCCACTTT

cdr3_length: 13
d_call: -
clone_size: once
v_call: TRBV12-3/TRBV12-4
j_call: TRBJ2-2
cdr3_aa: CASTQGGTGELFF
cdr3_nt: TGTGCCAGCACCCAAGGGGGCACCGGGGAGCTGTTTTTT

cdr3_length: 14
d_call: -
clone_size: -
v_call: TRBV28
j_call: TRBJ1-5
cdr3_aa: CASSLGQSNQPQHF
cdr3_nt: TGTGCCAGCAGTTTGGGGCAGAGCAATCAGCCCCAGCATTTT

cdr3_length: 14
d_call: -
clone_size: -
v_call: TRBV27
j_call: TRBJ2-7
cdr3_aa: CASSLSRRVHEQYF
cdr3_nt: TGTGCCAGCAGTTTATCGCGCAGGGTCCACGAGCAGTACTTC

cdr3_length: 17
d_call: -
clone_size: once
v_call: TRBV12-2
j_call: TRBJ2-3
cdr3_aa: CASRNPSGVEGTDTQYF
cdr3_nt: TGTGCAAGTCGCAATCCTAGCGGGGTCGAGGGCACAGATACGCAGTATTTT

cdr3_length: 13
d_call: -
clone_size: -
v_call: TRBV12-3/TRBV12-4
j_call: TRBJ1-5
cdr3_aa: CASTQGINQPQHF
cdr3_nt: TGTGCCAGCACACAGGGCATCAATCAGCCCCAGCATTTT

cdr3_length: 14
d_call: TRBD1
clone_size: few
v_call: TRBV18
j_call: TRBJ1-2
cdr3_aa: CASSPTGTGGGYTF
cdr3_nt: TGTGCCAGCTCCCCTACCGGGACAGGGGGCGGCTACACCTTC

cdr3_length: 15
d_call: -
clone_size: few
v_call: TRBV6-5
j_call: TRBJ1-2
cdr3_aa: CASSYRRGRDYGYTF
cdr3_nt: TGTGCCAGCAGTTACAGGCGGGGGCGGGACTATGGCTACACCTTC

cdr3_length: 15
d_call: -
clone_size: -
v_call: TRBV28
j_call: TRBJ1-5
cdr3_aa: CASSSPDSSNQPQHF
cdr3_nt: TGTGCCAGCAGTTCCCCCGACAGTTCCAATCAGCCCCAGCATTTT

cdr3_length: 12
d_call: -
clone_size: once
v_call: TRBV19
j_call: TRBJ2-7
cdr3_aa: CASSPAGYEQYF
cdr3_nt: TGTGCCAGTAGTCCAGCGGGTTACGAGCAGTACTTC

cdr3_length: 13
d_call: TRBD1
clone_size: -
v_call: TRBV7-2
j_call: TRBJ2-7
cdr3_aa: CASSLEQGYEQYF
cdr3_nt: TGTGCCAGCAGTTTAGAACAGGGGTACGAGCAGTACTTC

cdr3_length: 13
d_call: -
clone_size: -
v_call: TRBV7-8
j_call: TRBJ1-2
cdr3_aa: CASSLVRGEGYTF
cdr3_nt: TGTGCCAGCAGCTTAGTCAGGGGTGAAGGCTACACCTTC

cdr3_length: 15
d_call: TRBD2
clone_size: -
v_call: TRBV2
j_call: TRBJ2-3
cdr3_aa: CASSDGLAGADTQYF
cdr3_nt: TGTGCCAGCAGTGACGGACTAGCGGGGGCAGATACGCAGTATTTT

cdr3_length: 14
d_call: -
clone_size: -
v_call: TRBV3-1/TRBV3-2
j_call: TRBJ1-5
cdr3_aa: CASSQDGGNQPQHF
cdr3_nt: TGTGCCAGCAGCCAAGACGGGGGCAATCAGCCCCAGCATTTT

cdr3_length: 17
d_call: TRBD1
clone_size: -
v_call: TRBV24-1
j_call: TRBJ2-7
cdr3_aa: CATSRDRLNRLRYEQYF
cdr3_nt: TGTGCCACCAGCAGGGACAGGCTAAACCGGCTTAGGTACGAGCAGTACTTC

cdr3_length: 15
d_call: TRBD1
clone_size: -
v_call: TRBV6-5
j_call: TRBJ1-5
cdr3_aa: CASRTGAYFNQPQHF
cdr3_nt: TGTGCCAGCAGAACAGGGGCGTACTTCAATCAGCCCCAGCATTTT

cdr3_length: 15
d_call: -
clone_size: -
v_call: TRBV28
j_call: TRBJ1-3
cdr3_aa: CASRLRVPSGNTIYF
cdr3_nt: TGTGCCAGCAGACTCCGAGTACCCTCTGGAAACACCATATATTTT

cdr3_length: 16
d_call: -
clone_size: -
v_call: TRBV25-1
j_call: TRBJ2-7
cdr3_aa: CASSENAPGGSYEQYF
cdr3_nt: TGTGCCAGCAGTGAAAACGCCCCTGGAGGCTCCTACGAGCAGTACTTC

cdr3_length: 19
d_call: TRBD2
clone_size: -
v_call: TRBV15
j_call: TRBJ2-2
cdr3_aa: CATSRVVAGGRGYHGELFF
cdr3_nt: TGTGCCACCAGCAGAGTGGTAGCGGGGGGCCGGGGGTATCACGGGGAGCTGTTTTTT

cdr3_length: 17
d_call: TRBD1
clone_size: -
v_call: TRBV10-2
j_call: TRBJ1-3
cdr3_aa: CASSGRRTGGIGNTIYF
cdr3_nt: TGCGCCAGCAGTGGGCGGCGGACAGGGGGCATCGGAAACACCATATATTTT

cdr3_length: 14
d_call: -
clone_size: -
v_call: TRBV15
j_call: TRBJ2-7
cdr3_aa: CATSRDQGTYEQYF
cdr3_nt: TGTGCCACCAGCAGAGATCAGGGGACCTACGAGCAGTACTTC

cdr3_length: 13
d_call: -
clone_size: -
v_call: TRBV11-2
j_call: TRBJ1-2
cdr3_aa: CASSPDRLYGYTF
cdr3_nt: TGTGCCAGCAGCCCGGACAGATTATATGGCTACACCTTC

cdr3_length: 15
d_call: TRBD2
clone_size: -
v_call: TRBV7-9
j_call: TRBJ2-1
cdr3_aa: CASSVTSGRGNEQFF
cdr3_nt: TGTGCCAGCAGCGTGACTAGCGGGAGGGGCAATGAGCAGTTCTTC

cdr3_length: 17
d_call: -
clone_size: -
v_call: TRBV28
j_call: TRBJ1-3
cdr3_aa: CASSLWSAGANKNTIYF
cdr3_nt: TGTGCCAGCAGTTTATGGTCAGCAGGGGCTAACAAAAACACCATATATTTT

cdr3_length: 17
d_call: -
clone_size: -
v_call: TRBV11-3
j_call: TRBJ2-7
cdr3_aa: CASRSFGTPEDSYEQYF
cdr3_nt: TGTGCCAGCAGGTCATTCGGGACACCTGAAGACTCCTACGAGCAGTACTTC

cdr3_length: 14
d_call: -
clone_size: -
v_call: TRBV5-4
j_call: TRBJ2-7
cdr3_aa: CASSLGPDYYEQYF
cdr3_nt: TGTGCCAGCAGCTTGGGACCAGACTACTACGAGCAGTACTTC

cdr3_length: 13
d_call: -
clone_size: -
v_call: TRBV7-8
j_call: TRBJ1-2
cdr3_aa: CASSPDRNYGYTF
cdr3_nt: TGTGCCAGCAGCCCCGACAGGAACTATGGCTACACCTTC

cdr3_length: 15
d_call: TRBD1
clone_size: -
v_call: TRBV9
j_call: TRBJ1-2
cdr3_aa: CASSVEAGGDYGYTF
cdr3_nt: TGTGCCAGCAGCGTAGAAGCAGGGGGCGACTATGGCTACACCTTC

cdr3_length: 14
d_call: -
clone_size: few
v_call: TRBV7-2
j_call: TRBJ1-6
cdr3_aa: CASNYGVSGSPLHF
cdr3_nt: TGTGCCAGCAATTACGGGGTGTCGGGTTCACCCCTCCACTTT

cdr3_length: 17
d_call: -
clone_size: once
v_call: TRBV28
j_call: TRBJ2-7
cdr3_aa: CASSLDLGGGDSYEQYF
cdr3_nt: TGTGCCAGCAGTTTAGACCTTGGCGGGGGCGACTCCTACGAGCAGTACTTC

cdr3_length: 15
d_call: -
clone_size: -
v_call: TRBV29-1
j_call: TRBJ1-4
cdr3_aa: CSVSLSGKGIEKLFF
cdr3_nt: TGCAGCGTTAGCCTCTCGGGGAAAGGTATTGAAAAACTGTTTTTT

cdr3_length: 16
d_call: TRBD1
clone_size: once
v_call: TRBV6-1
j_call: TRBJ1-6
cdr3_aa: CASSEQPGQGNSPLHF
cdr3_nt: TGTGCCAGCAGTGAACAACCGGGACAGGGGAATTCACCCCTCCACTTT

cdr3_length: 13
d_call: -
clone_size: -
v_call: TRBV18
j_call: TRBJ1-2
cdr3_aa: CASSPSFNYGYTF
cdr3_nt: TGTGCCAGCTCACCGAGTTTTAACTATGGCTACACCTTC

cdr3_length: 16
d_call: TRBD2
clone_size: -
v_call: TRBV7-2
j_call: TRBJ2-7
cdr3_aa: CASSRTSGGVSYEQYF
cdr3_nt: TGTGCCAGCAGCCGGACTAGCGGGGGGGTCTCCTACGAGCAGTACTTC

cdr3_length: 14
d_call: -
clone_size: few
v_call: TRBV2
j_call: TRBJ2-7
cdr3_aa: CASGRLGATYEQYF
cdr3_nt: TGTGCCAGCGGCCGGCTCGGAGCGACTTACGAGCAGTACTTC

cdr3_length: 14
d_call: TRBD1
clone_size: -
v_call: TRBV7-9
j_call: TRBJ1-4
cdr3_aa: CASSTGQINEKLFF
cdr3_nt: TGTGCCAGCAGCACGGGACAGATTAATGAAAAACTGTTTTTT

cdr3_length: 16
d_call: TRBD2
clone_size: -
v_call: TRBV3-1/TRBV3-2
j_call: TRBJ2-1
cdr3_aa: CASSQDGRGGNNEQFF
cdr3_nt: TGTGCCAGCAGCCAAGATGGGCGGGGGGGTAACAATGAGCAGTTCTTC

cdr3_length: 13
d_call: TRBD2
clone_size: -
v_call: TRBV29-1
j_call: TRBJ2-1
cdr3_aa: CSVSGRVYNEQFF
cdr3_nt: TGCAGCGTTAGCGGGAGGGTTTACAATGAGCAGTTCTTC

cdr3_length: 16
d_call: TRBD2
clone_size: -
v_call: TRBV19
j_call: TRBJ2-1
cdr3_aa: CASRGEGGSAYNEQFF
cdr3_nt: TGTGCCAGTAGGGGAGAGGGCGGGAGTGCTTACAATGAGCAGTTCTTC

cdr3_length: 15
d_call: -
clone_size: -
v_call: TRBV19
j_call: TRBJ1-3
cdr3_aa: CASSMGRSSGNTIYF
cdr3_nt: TGTGCCAGTAGTATGGGGAGAAGCTCTGGAAACACCATATATTTT

cdr3_length: 13
d_call: -
clone_size: few
v_call: TRBV10-3
j_call: TRBJ1-1
cdr3_aa: CATLNPGNTEAFF
cdr3_nt: TGTGCCACCTTGAATCCAGGGAACACTGAAGCTTTCTTT

cdr3_length: 19
d_call: TRBD1
clone_size: -
v_call: TRBV7-9
j_call: TRBJ2-5
cdr3_aa: CASSLGWGRQGRGQETQYF
cdr3_nt: TGTGCCAGCAGCTTAGGGTGGGGTCGACAGGGGCGCGGGCAAGAGACCCAGTACTTC

cdr3_length: 16
d_call: -
clone_size: -
v_call: TRBV7-2
j_call: TRBJ1-1
cdr3_aa: CASSPRQVRRNTEAFF
cdr3_nt: TGTGCCAGCAGCCCACGACAAGTACGACGGAACACTGAAGCTTTCTTT

cdr3_length: 16
d_call: -
clone_size: -
v_call: TRBV2
j_call: TRBJ1-3
cdr3_aa: CASSPTGTISGNTIYF
cdr3_nt: TGTGCCAGCAGCCCGACCGGGACAATCTCTGGAAACACCATATATTTT

cdr3_length: 14
d_call: -
clone_size: few
v_call: TRBV19
j_call: TRBJ1-4
cdr3_aa: CASSSTITNEKLFF
cdr3_nt: TGTGCCAGTAGCTCTACCATAACTAATGAAAAACTGTTTTTT

cdr3_length: 14
d_call: TRBD1
clone_size: -
v_call: TRBV6-5
j_call: TRBJ1-2
cdr3_aa: CASTIRQGRNGYTF
cdr3_nt: TGTGCCAGCACGATAAGACAGGGAAGGAACGGCTACACCTTC